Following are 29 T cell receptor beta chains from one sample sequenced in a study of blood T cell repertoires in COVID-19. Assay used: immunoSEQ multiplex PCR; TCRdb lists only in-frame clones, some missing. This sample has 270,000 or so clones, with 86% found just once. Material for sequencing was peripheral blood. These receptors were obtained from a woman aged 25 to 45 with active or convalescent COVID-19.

This CDR3 reads CASSLGASGGGEQFF. In DNA form, the CDR3 reads TGCGCCAGCAGTCTTGGGGCTAGCGGGGGCGGTGAGCAGTTCTTC. V usage is TRBV5-1 and J usage is TRBJ2-1, with 10 positions matching TRBD2. V was pared by 5 bases and J by 9 bases, with 11 bases of the junction left unmatched. Germline V gives CDR1 SGHRS, CDR2 YFSETQ. This CDR3 comprises 15 residues.

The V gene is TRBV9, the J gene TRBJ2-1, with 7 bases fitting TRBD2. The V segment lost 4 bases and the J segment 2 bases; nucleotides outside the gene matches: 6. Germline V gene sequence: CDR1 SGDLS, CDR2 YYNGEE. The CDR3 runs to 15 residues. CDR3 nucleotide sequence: TGTGCCAGCAGCACCCTAGCGGACCCCTACAATGAGCAGTTCTTC. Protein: CASSTLADPYNEQFF.

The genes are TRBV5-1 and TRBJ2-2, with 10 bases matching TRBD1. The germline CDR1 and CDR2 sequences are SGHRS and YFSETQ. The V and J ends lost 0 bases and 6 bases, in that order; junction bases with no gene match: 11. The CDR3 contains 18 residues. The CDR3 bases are TGCGCCAGCAGCTTGGCCTCTACAATGGGACAGGGGTCCGGGGAGCTGTTTTTT. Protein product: CASSLASTMGQGSGELFF.

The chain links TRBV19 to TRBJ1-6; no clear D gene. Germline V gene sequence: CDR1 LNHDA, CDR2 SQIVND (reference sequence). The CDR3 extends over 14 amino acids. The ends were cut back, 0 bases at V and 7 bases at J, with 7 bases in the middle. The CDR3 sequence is CASSIEEGNSPLHF. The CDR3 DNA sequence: TGTGCCAGTAGTATAGAAGAGGGCAATTCACCCCTCCACTTT.

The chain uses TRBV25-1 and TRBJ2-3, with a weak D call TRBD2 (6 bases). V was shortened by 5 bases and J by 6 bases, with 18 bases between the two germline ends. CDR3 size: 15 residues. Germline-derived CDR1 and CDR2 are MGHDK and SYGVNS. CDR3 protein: CASSSPAGSVDTQYF. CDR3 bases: TGTGCCAGCAGTTCCCCCGCGGGAAGCGTGGATACGCAGTATTTT.

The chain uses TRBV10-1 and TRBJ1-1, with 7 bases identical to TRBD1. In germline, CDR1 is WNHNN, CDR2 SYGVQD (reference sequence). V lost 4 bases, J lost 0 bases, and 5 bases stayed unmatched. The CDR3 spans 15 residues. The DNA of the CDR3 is TGCGCCAGCAGTGGCCAGACAGGGTTGAACACTGAAGCTTTCTTT. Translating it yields CASSGQTGLNTEAFF.

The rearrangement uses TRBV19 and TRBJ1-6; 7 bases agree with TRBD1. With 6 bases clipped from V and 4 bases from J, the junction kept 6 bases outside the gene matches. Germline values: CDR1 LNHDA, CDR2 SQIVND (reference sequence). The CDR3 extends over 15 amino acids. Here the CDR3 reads CASRGQRSYNSPLHF. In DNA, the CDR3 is TGTGCCAGTAGGGGACAGAGAAGTTATAATTCACCCCTCCACTTT.

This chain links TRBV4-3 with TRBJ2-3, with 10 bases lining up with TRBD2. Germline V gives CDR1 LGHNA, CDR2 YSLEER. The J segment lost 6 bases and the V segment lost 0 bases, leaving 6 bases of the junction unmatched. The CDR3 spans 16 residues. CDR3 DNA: TGCGCCAGCAGCCAAGATGCGGCTAGCGGGGGTGATACGCAGTATTTT. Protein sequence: CASSQDAASGGDTQYF.

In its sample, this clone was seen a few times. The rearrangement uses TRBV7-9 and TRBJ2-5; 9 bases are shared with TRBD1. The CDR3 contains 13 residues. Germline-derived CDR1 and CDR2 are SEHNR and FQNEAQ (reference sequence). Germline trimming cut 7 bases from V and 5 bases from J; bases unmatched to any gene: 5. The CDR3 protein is CASIPTGGETQYF. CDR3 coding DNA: TGTGCCAGCATCCCGACAGGGGGGGAGACCCAGTACTTC.

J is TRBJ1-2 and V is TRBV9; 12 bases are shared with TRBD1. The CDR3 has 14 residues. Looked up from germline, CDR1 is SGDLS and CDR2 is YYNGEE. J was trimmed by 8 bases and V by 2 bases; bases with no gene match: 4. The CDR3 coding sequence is TGTGCCAGCAGCGTGGGACAGGGGGCTTTGGGCTACACCTTC. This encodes CASSVGQGALGYTF.

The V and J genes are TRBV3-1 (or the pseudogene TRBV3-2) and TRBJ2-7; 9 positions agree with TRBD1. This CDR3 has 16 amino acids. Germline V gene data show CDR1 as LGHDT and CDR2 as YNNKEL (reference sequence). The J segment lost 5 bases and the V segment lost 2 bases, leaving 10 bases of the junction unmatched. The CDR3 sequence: CASSQHSGTGRDEQYF. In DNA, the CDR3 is TGTGCCAGCAGCCAACACTCCGGGACAGGGCGCGACGAGCAGTACTTC.

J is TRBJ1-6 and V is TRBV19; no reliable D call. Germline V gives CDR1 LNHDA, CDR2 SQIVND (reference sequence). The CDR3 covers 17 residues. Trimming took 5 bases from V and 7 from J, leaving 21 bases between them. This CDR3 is CASSGGQSGRRNSPLHF. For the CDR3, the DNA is TGTGCCAGTAGTGGAGGTCAATCGGGAAGACGAAATTCACCCCTCCACTTT.

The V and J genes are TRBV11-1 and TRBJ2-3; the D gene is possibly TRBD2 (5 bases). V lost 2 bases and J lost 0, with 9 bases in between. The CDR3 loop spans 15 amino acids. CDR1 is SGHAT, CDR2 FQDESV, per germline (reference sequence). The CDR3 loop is CASSLPSGSTDTQYF. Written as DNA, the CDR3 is TGTGCCAGCAGCTTACCAAGCGGAAGCACAGATACGCAGTATTTT.

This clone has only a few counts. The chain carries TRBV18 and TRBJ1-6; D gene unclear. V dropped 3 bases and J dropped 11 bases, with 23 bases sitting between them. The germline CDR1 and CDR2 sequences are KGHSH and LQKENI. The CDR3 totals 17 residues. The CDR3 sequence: CASSPPGAPWGKTPLHF. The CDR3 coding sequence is TGTGCCAGCTCACCCCCGGGAGCCCCTTGGGGAAAAACACCCCTCCACTTT.

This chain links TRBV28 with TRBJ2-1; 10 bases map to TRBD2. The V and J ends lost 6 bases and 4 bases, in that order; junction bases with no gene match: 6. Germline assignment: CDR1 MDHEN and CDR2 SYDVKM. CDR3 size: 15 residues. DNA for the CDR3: TGTGCCAGCAGACCAAGCGGGGGGGTATACAATGAGCAGTTCTTC. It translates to CASRPSGGVYNEQFF.

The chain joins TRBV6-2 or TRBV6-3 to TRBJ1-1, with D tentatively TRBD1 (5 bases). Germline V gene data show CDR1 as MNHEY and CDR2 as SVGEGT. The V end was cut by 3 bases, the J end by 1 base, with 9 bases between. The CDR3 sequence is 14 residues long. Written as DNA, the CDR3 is TGTGCCAGCAGTTATGGAGGGACGAACACTGAAGCTTTCTTT. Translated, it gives CASSYGGTNTEAFF.

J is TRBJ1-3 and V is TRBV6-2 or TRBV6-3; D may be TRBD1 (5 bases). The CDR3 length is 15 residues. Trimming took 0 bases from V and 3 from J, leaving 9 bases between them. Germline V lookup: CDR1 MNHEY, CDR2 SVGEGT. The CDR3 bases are TGTGCCAGCAGTTACTCCGGGGGATATGGAAACACCATATATTTT. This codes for CASSYSGGYGNTIYF.

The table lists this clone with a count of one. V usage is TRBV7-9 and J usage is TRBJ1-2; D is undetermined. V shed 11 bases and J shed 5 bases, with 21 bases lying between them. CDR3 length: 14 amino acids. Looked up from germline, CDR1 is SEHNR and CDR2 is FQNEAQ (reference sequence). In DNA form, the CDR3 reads TGTGCCTCAAACCCGGAGACGGCGGTTTATGGCTACACCTTC. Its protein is CASNPETAVYGYTF.

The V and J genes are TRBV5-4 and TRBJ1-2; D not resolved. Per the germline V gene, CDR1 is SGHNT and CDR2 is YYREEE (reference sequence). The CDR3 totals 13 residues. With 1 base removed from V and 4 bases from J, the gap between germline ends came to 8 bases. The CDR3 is CASSLPNFYGYTF. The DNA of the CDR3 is TGTGCCAGCAGCTTGCCTAACTTCTATGGCTACACCTTC.

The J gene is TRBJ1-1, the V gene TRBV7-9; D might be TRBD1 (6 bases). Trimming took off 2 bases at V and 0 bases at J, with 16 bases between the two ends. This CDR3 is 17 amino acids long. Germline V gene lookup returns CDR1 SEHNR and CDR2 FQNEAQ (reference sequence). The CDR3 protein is CASSLRLQGPMNTEAFF. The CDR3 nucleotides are TGTGCCAGCAGCTTACGCCTACAGGGACCCATGAACACTGAAGCTTTCTTT.

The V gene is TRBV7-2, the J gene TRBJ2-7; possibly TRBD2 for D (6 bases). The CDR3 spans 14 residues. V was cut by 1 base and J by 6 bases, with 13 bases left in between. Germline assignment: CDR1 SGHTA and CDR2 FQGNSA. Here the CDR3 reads CASSLGLASVEQYF. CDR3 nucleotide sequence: TGTGCCAGCAGCTTAGGTCTAGCGTCGGTCGAGCAGTACTTC.

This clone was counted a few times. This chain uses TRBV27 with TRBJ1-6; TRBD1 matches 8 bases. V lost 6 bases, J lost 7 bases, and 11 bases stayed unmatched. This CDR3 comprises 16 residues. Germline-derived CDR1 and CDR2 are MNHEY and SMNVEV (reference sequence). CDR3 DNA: TGTGCCAGCAGCAACGCGGCCAGGGGGCCCAATTCACCCCTCCACTTT. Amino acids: CASSNAARGPNSPLHF.

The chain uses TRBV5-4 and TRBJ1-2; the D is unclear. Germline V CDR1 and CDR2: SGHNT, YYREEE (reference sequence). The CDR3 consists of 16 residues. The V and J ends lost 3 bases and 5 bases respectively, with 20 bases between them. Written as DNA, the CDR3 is TGTGCCAGCAGCTCGGGTCAGATTATAAACGAATATGGCTACACCTTC. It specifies CASSSGQIINEYGYTF. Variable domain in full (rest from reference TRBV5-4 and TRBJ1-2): ETGVTQSPTHLIKTRGQQVTLRCSSQSGHNTVSWYQQALGQGPQFIFQYYREEENGRGNFPPRFSGLQFPNYSSELNVNALELDDSALYLCASSSGQIINEYGYTFGSGTRLTVV.

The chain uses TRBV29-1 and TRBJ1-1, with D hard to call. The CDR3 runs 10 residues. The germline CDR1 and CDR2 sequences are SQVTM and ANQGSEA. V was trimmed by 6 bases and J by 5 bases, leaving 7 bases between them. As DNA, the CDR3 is TGCAGCGTCGTTATTACTGAAGCTTTCTTT. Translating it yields CSVVITEAFF.

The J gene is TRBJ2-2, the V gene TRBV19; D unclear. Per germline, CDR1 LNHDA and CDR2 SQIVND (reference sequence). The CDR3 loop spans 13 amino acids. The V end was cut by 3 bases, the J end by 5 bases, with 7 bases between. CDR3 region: CASSIFETGELFF. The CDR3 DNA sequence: TGTGCCAGTAGTATTTTTGAGACCGGGGAGCTGTTTTTT.

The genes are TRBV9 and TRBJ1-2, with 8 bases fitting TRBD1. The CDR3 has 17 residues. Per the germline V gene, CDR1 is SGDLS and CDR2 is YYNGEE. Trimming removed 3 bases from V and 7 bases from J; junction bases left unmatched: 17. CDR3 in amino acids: CASSGSTGGLISGGYTF. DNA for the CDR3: TGTGCCAGCAGCGGGAGTACAGGGGGGTTGATCAGCGGTGGCTACACCTTC.

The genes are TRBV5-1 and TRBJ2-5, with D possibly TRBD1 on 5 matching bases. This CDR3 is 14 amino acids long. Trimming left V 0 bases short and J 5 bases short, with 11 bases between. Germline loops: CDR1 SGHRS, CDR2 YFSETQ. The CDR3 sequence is CASSLEAGMETQYF. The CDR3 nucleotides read TGCGCCAGCAGCTTGGAAGCAGGGATGGAGACCCAGTACTTC. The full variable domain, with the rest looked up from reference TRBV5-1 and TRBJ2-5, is KAGVTQTPRYLIKTRGQQVTLSCSPISGHRSVSWYQQTPGQGLQFLFEYFSETQRNKGNFPGRFSGRQFSNSRSEMNVSTLELGDSALYLCASSLEAGMETQYFGPGTRLLVL.

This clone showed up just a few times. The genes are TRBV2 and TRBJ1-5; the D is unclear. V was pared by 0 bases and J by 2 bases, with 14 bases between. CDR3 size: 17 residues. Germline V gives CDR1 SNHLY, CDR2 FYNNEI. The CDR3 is CASSEAHLPRGNQPQHF. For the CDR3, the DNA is TGTGCCAGCAGTGAAGCCCACCTCCCCCGGGGCAATCAGCCCCAGCATTTT.

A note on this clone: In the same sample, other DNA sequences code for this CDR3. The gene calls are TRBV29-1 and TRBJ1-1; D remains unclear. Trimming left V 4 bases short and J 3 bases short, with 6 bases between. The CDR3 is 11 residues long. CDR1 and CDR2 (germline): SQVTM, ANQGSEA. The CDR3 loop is CSVARDTEAFF. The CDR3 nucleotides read TGCAGCGTTGCCCGGGACACTGAAGCTTTCTTT.